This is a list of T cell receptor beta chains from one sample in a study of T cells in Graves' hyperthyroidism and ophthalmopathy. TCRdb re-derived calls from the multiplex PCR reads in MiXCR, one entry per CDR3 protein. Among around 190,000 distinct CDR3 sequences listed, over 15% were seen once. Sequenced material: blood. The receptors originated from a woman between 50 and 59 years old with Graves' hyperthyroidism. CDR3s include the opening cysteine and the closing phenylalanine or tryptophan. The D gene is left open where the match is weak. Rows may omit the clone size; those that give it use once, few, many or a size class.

CDR3: CASSVGDIRTRGEKLFF
DNA: TGTGCCAGCAGCGTAGGTGACATACGCACTCGGGGTGAAAAACTGTTTTTT
J: TRBJ1-4
size: few
V: TRBV9
D: NA

CDR3: CASSPGLAGVSYNEQFF
DNA: TGTGCCAGCAGCCCCGGACTAGCGGGAGTGAGTTACAATGAGCAGTTCTTC
J: TRBJ2-1
size: NA
V: TRBV5-8
D: TRBD2

CDR3: CASSPSVNTEAFF
DNA: TGTGCCAGCTCACCATCAGTGAACACTGAAGCTTTCTTT
J: TRBJ1-1
size: many
V: TRBV18
D: NA

CDR3: CASSASSYNEQFF
DNA: TGTGCCAGCAGTGCGTCTTCCTACAATGAGCAGTTCTTC
J: TRBJ2-1
size: NA
V: TRBV2
D: NA

CDR3: CASSYLGTGLPEAFF
DNA: TGTGCCAGCAGTTACCTAGGGACAGGCCTGCCTGAAGCTTTCTTT
J: TRBJ1-1
size: many
V: TRBV6-2/TRBV6-3
D: TRBD1

CDR3: CASSPHPRSYEQYF
DNA: TGTGCCAGCAGCCCCCACCCCAGGTCCTACGAGCAGTACTTC
J: TRBJ2-7
size: many
V: TRBV13
D: NA

CDR3: CASSLPGTLGTEAFF
DNA: TGTGCCAGCAGCTTACCCGGGACGCTGGGCACTGAAGCTTTCTTT
J: TRBJ1-1
size: many
V: TRBV7-8
D: NA

CDR3: CASSRPAGINTEAFF
DNA: TGTGCCAGCAGCCGACCCGCAGGAATAAACACTGAAGCTTTCTTT
J: TRBJ1-1
size: NA
V: TRBV11-2
D: NA

CDR3: CASSYSSEDTEAFF
DNA: TGTGCCAGCAGTTACTCTTCCGAGGACACTGAAGCTTTCTTT
J: TRBJ1-1
size: many
V: TRBV6-5
D: NA

CDR3: CASSQVESYNEQFF
DNA: TGTGCCAGCAGCCAAGTGGAGTCATACAATGAGCAGTTCTTC
J: TRBJ2-1
size: few
V: TRBV4-2
D: NA

CDR3: CSACIRVGETQYF
DNA: TGCAGTGCTTGTATCCGGGTAGGGGAGACCCAGTACTTC
J: TRBJ2-5
size: many
V: TRBV20-1
D: NA

CDR3: CATSDSTVQDNQPQHF
DNA: TGTGCCACCAGTGATTCGACAGTGCAAGACAATCAGCCCCAGCATTTT
J: TRBJ1-5
size: many
V: TRBV24-1
D: NA

CDR3: CASNPAGSSGNTIYF
DNA: TGTGCCAGCAACCCTGCGGGCAGCTCTGGAAACACCATATATTTT
J: TRBJ1-3
size: NA
V: TRBV28
D: NA

CDR3: CASSITGTANSPLHF
DNA: TGTGCCAGCAGCATAACCGGGACAGCAAATTCACCCCTCCACTTT
J: TRBJ1-6
size: many
V: TRBV11-2
D: TRBD1

CDR3: CASSIVGTGSNEQFF
DNA: TGTGCCAGTAGTATAGTGGGGACAGGGAGTAATGAGCAGTTCTTC
J: TRBJ2-1
size: NA
V: TRBV19
D: TRBD1

CDR3: CASSRGATNEKLFF
DNA: TGTGCCAGCAGCCGGGGGGCAACTAATGAAAAACTGTTTTTT
J: TRBJ1-4
size: many
V: TRBV4-2
D: NA

CDR3: CASSLSDPKYQPQHF
DNA: TGCGCCAGCAGCTTGTCGGACCCAAAGTACCAGCCCCAGCATTTT
J: TRBJ1-5
size: NA
V: TRBV5-1
D: NA

CDR3: CASSPGDRSYEQYF
DNA: TGTGCCAGCAGCCCCGGCGACAGGTCCTACGAGCAGTACTTC
J: TRBJ2-7
size: many
V: TRBV28
D: NA

CDR3: CASSTRGGLDTQYF
DNA: TGTGCTAGCAGCACAAGGGGGGGTCTGGATACGCAGTATTTT
J: TRBJ2-3
size: many
V: TRBV7-7
D: NA

CDR3: CASRSLVGTEAFF
DNA: TGTGCCAGCAGGTCCCTGGTGGGGACTGAAGCTTTCTTT
J: TRBJ1-1
size: once
V: TRBV28
D: NA

CDR3: CASSTAGGQYF
DNA: TGTGCCAGCAGCACAGCGGGGGGGCAGTATTTT
J: TRBJ2-3
size: many
V: TRBV7-2
D: TRBD2

CDR3: CASSLAFWQGYEQYF
DNA: TGTGCCAGCAGCTTAGCGTTTTGGCAGGGCTACGAGCAGTACTTC
J: TRBJ2-7
size: NA
V: TRBV7-9
D: NA

CDR3: CSVRTRLAGHGEYF
DNA: TGCAGCGTACGGACGAGACTAGCGGGCCACGGCGAGTATTTT
J: TRBJ2-3
size: many
V: TRBV29-1
D: TRBD2

CDR3: CASSTRVVRDEQFF
DNA: TGTGCCAGCAGTACCAGGGTAGTACGCGATGAGCAGTTCTTC
J: TRBJ2-1
size: many
V: TRBV12-3/TRBV12-4
D: NA

CDR3: CASSSSGEYTDTQYF
DNA: TGTGCCAGCAGCTCGAGCGGGGAATACACAGATACGCAGTATTTT
J: TRBJ2-3
size: many
V: TRBV11-2
D: TRBD2

CDR3: CASSFTSWETQYF
DNA: TGTGCCAGCAGCTTCACTAGCTGGGAGACCCAGTACTTC
J: TRBJ2-5
size: many
V: TRBV7-9
D: NA

CDR3: CSAREGGGPYNEQFF
DNA: TGCAGTGCTAGAGAAGGCGGGGGGCCGTACAATGAGCAGTTCTTC
J: TRBJ2-1
size: many
V: TRBV20-1
D: TRBD2

CDR3: CASSSQGAEYGYTF
DNA: TGTGCCAGCAGTTCACAGGGGGCAGAGTATGGCTACACCTTC
J: TRBJ1-2
size: NA
V: TRBV6-9
D: TRBD1

CDR3: CASSLVGYTEAFF
DNA: TGTGCCAGCAGCTTAGTAGGGTACACTGAAGCTTTCTTT
J: TRBJ1-1
size: many
V: TRBV7-2
D: NA

CDR3: CASTGTGGDYNSNQPQHF
DNA: TGTGCCAGTACCGGGACAGGGGGAGATTATAATAGCAATCAGCCCCAGCATTTT
J: TRBJ1-5
size: NA
V: TRBV19
D: TRBD1

CDR3: CASSLMGGTHYEQYF
DNA: TGTGCCAGCAGTTTAATGGGGGGGACGCACTACGAGCAGTACTTC
J: TRBJ2-7
size: once
V: TRBV28
D: TRBD2

CDR3: CASSVPLGYTF
DNA: TGTGCCAGCAGCGTTCCTCTTGGCTACACCTTC
J: TRBJ1-2
size: many
V: TRBV7-9
D: NA

CDR3: CASSRTSTYEQYF
DNA: TGCGCCAGCAGCCGGACGTCTACCTACGAGCAGTACTTC
J: TRBJ2-7
size: many
V: TRBV4-1
D: NA

CDR3: CASAIGLMRSSYNEQFF
DNA: TGTGCCAGTGCCATCGGACTCATGAGGAGCTCCTACAATGAGCAGTTCTTC
J: TRBJ2-1
size: NA
V: TRBV19
D: NA

CDR3: CSVYIQGTGELFF
DNA: TGCAGTGTATACATACAGGGCACCGGGGAGCTGTTTTTT
J: TRBJ2-2
size: many
V: TRBV20-1
D: NA

CDR3: CASSLANRDREQYF
DNA: TGCGCCAGCAGCTTGGCCAACAGGGATCGCGAGCAGTACTTC
J: TRBJ2-7
size: many
V: TRBV5-1
D: NA

CDR3: CASTGLAHSYNEQFF
DNA: TGTGCCAGCACGGGACTAGCGCACTCCTACAATGAGCAGTTCTTC
J: TRBJ2-1
size: NA
V: TRBV7-8
D: TRBD2

CDR3: CASSSWLGTGILNTEAFF
DNA: TGCGCCAGCAGCTCCTGGTTGGGGACAGGTATCCTGAACACTGAAGCTTTCTTT
J: TRBJ1-1
size: many
V: TRBV5-1
D: TRBD1

CDR3: CASSPDGQVGFGGYTF
DNA: TGTGCCAGCAGCCCCGACGGACAGGTTGGCTTTGGGGGCTACACCTTC
J: TRBJ1-2
size: NA
V: TRBV7-3
D: TRBD1

CDR3: CASSLRDRAYEQYF
DNA: TGCGCCAGCAGCCTCCGGGACAGGGCTTACGAGCAGTACTTC
J: TRBJ2-7
size: many
V: TRBV4-1
D: TRBD1

CDR3: CASSSGQFTRRGEQYF
DNA: TGTGCCAGCAGTTCCGGACAGTTTACTCGACGAGGCGAGCAGTACTTC
J: TRBJ2-7
size: NA
V: TRBV28
D: NA

CDR3: CASSPVHVNTEAFF
DNA: TGTGCCAGCTCACCGGTCCACGTGAACACTGAAGCTTTCTTT
J: TRBJ1-1
size: NA
V: TRBV18
D: NA

CDR3: CASSPDGEAAAFF
DNA: TGTGCCAGCTCACCGGATGGGGAGGCCGCGGCTTTCTTT
J: TRBJ1-1
size: few
V: TRBV18
D: NA

CDR3: CASSFGTAADTQYF
DNA: TGTGCCAGCAGCTTCGGGACAGCGGCTGATACGCAGTATTTT
J: TRBJ2-3
size: NA
V: TRBV7-2
D: TRBD1

CDR3: CASSPRTSAWNGYTF
DNA: TGTGCCAGCAGCCCACGAACATCGGCGTGGAATGGCTACACCTTC
J: TRBJ1-2
size: many
V: TRBV28
D: NA

CDR3: CASSLGGGAEQFF
DNA: TGTGCCAGCAGCTTAGGCGGGGGGGCTGAGCAGTTCTTC
J: TRBJ2-1
size: many
V: TRBV7-9
D: TRBD2

CDR3: CASRLGRYNEQFF
DNA: TGTGCCAGCAGGCTGGGCCGCTACAATGAGCAGTTCTTC
J: TRBJ2-1
size: many
V: TRBV12-3/TRBV12-4
D: NA

CDR3: CASSQAPLEGTPEAFF
DNA: TGCGCCAGCAGCCAAGCCCCCCTTGAGGGGACCCCTGAAGCTTTCTTT
J: TRBJ1-1
size: many
V: TRBV4-1
D: NA